This TCR beta chain was retrieved from a study of blood T cell repertoires in COVID-19. Study-wide background: There were acute and convalescent COVID-19 samples, and they came from the United States, Italy and Spain. In each case, the material was cDNA or gDNA derived from T cells, B-cell-depleted T cells, or PBMCs.

Source study methods: Reference gene primer amplification gave nucleated cell count estimates. Assay: immunoSEQ multiplex PCR; the TCRdb copy retains only in-frame clones and omits some. The V and J calls and the clone size are those of that table, but D and trimming were determined from the DNA. In the table there are approximately 140,000 clones, 80% to 90% of which are singletons. This study enrolled people aged roughly 18 to 90 from about two dozen US geographic areas. The CDR3 is made up of 14 amino acids. V lost 0 bases, J lost 7 bases, and 13 bases lay in between. In germline, CDR1 is GTSNPN, CDR2 SVGIG (reference sequence).

The sequence was collected from a woman aged 50 to 65 with acute COVID-19. The sample taken for sequencing was PBMCs or T cells enriched from blood (not recorded which). The chain is built from TRBV30 and TRBJ1-5, with TRBD1 as a possible D gene (5 bases). The CDR3 bases are TGTGCCTGGAGTGTGGGCGCAGGGCGGCAGCCCCAGCATTTT. Translation gives CAWSVGAGRQPQHF.